The next 25 T cell receptor beta chains were all read from a single sample in a study of cytomegalovirus exposure and HLA in healthy donors. 60 Vbeta and 13 Jbeta primers were used in PCR. Measured with immunoSEQ multiplex PCR; TCRdb has only the in-frame clones, and not every one. The sample has some 170,000 clones, about four fifths seen once. Sequences were obtained from PBMCs. These receptors all come from a woman in her fifties or sixties in good health and CMV-seronegative.

The genes are TRBV7-9 and TRBJ2-1, with 9 bases lining up with TRBD2. The V and J ends lost 2 bases and 8 bases, in that order; junction bases with no gene match: 7. The CDR3 covers 15 residues. CDR1 SEHNR and CDR2 FQNEAQ come from the germline V gene (reference sequence). CDR3 in amino acids: CASSLHASGKDEQFF. The CDR3 DNA follows: TGTGCCAGCAGCTTACATGCTAGCGGGAAAGATGAGCAGTTCTTC. Filled out from reference TRBV7-9 and TRBJ2-1, the complete variable domain reads DTGVSQNPRHKITKRGQNVTFRCDPISEHNRLYWYRQTLGQGPEFLTYFQNEAQLEKSRLLSDRFSAERPKGSFSTLEIQRTEQGDSAMYLCASSLHASGKDEQFFGPGTRLTVL.

The CDR3 loop reads CASSLGSREGTDTQYF. The CDR3 DNA is TGTGCCAGCAGCTTAGGATCGCGGGAGGGTACAGATACGCAGTATTTT. The rearrangement joins TRBV7-2 to TRBJ2-3; TRBD2 matches at 9 bases. The trim removed 1 base at V and 3 bases at J, leaving 5 bases unmatched. The germline V gene has CDR1 SGHTA and CDR2 FQGNSA. This CDR3 region has 16 residues.

The genes are TRBV5-1 and TRBJ2-6; 8 bases match TRBD1. Germline V lookup: CDR1 SGHRS, CDR2 YFSETQ. The J segment lost 0 bases and the V segment lost 9 bases, leaving 11 bases of the junction unmatched. This CDR3 region has 17 residues. The CDR3 coding sequence is TGCGCCACCGGACAGGGAATAACGAGCTCTGGGGCCAACGTCCTGACTTTC. Protein sequence: CATGQGITSSGANVLTF.

The chain couples TRBV15 to TRBJ1-5; possible D gene TRBD1, 6 bases. V was clipped by 5 bases and J by 4 bases, with 12 bases between them. Germline values: CDR1 LNHNV, CDR2 YYDKDF (reference sequence). This CDR3 has 14 residues. CDR3 in amino acids: CATSGRQDNQPQHF. CDR3 nucleotide sequence: TGTGCCACCAGCGGTAGACAGGATAATCAGCCCCAGCATTTT.

CDR3 residues: CASSSGLATNEQFF. In DNA, the CDR3 is TGTGCCAGCAGCTCCGGACTAGCCACCAATGAGCAGTTCTTC. The rearrangement uses TRBV5-4 and TRBJ2-1; 8 bases agree with TRBD2. CDR1 SGHNT and CDR2 YYREEE come from the germline V gene (reference sequence). Losses at the gene ends were 3 bases for V and 6 bases for J; bases not matched to a gene: 5. This CDR3 comprises 14 residues.

V and J are TRBV5-1 and TRBJ2-1; 11 bases match TRBD2. The CDR3 is made up of 15 amino acids. V dropped 3 bases and J dropped 8; count of bases not matched to a gene: 7. Germline-derived CDR1 and CDR2 are SGHRS and YFSETQ. The chain's CDR3 is CASSYGTSGGHEQFF. The CDR3 region has the DNA TGCGCCAGCAGCTATGGGACTAGCGGAGGGCATGAGCAGTTCTTC.

The V call is TRBV5-6, the J call TRBJ2-1, with D possibly TRBD1 on 6 matching bases. Deletions cut 4 bases from V and 4 bases from J, with 12 bases between. The CDR3 extends over 14 amino acids. Germline CDR1 SGHDT, CDR2 YYEEEE. The CDR3 here is CASSLGDKYNEQFF. CDR3 DNA sequence: TGTGCCAGCAGCCTGGGGGACAAATACAATGAGCAGTTCTTC. Based on the CDR3 plus reference TRBV5-6 and TRBJ2-1, the full variable domain is DAGVTQSPTHLIKTRGQQVTLRCSPKSGHDTVSWYQQALGQGPQFIFQYYEEEERQRGNFPDRFSGHQFPNYSSELNVNALLLGDSALYLCASSLGDKYNEQFFGPGTRLTVL.

The chain is built from TRBV6-1 and TRBJ1-2, with D tentatively TRBD1 (5 bases). Germline V gene data show CDR1 as MNHNS and CDR2 as SASEGT. This CDR3 is built from 13 residues. The germline V and J ends were trimmed by 8 bases and 4 bases, with 14 bases remaining between them. CDR3 residues: CASGGTRSYGYTF. The CDR3 DNA is TGTGCCAGCGGGGGGACTAGGAGCTATGGCTACACCTTC.

The chain has TRBV7-2 and TRBJ1-1; 8 bases align to TRBD1. The CDR3 is 16 residues long. CDR1 is SGHTA, CDR2 FQGNSA, per germline. V shed 0 bases and J 1 base; nucleotides not matched to a gene: 4. CDR3 bases: TGTGCCAGCAGCTTAGCAACAGGGGGTCGGAACACTGAAGCTTTCTTT. It yields the protein CASSLATGGRNTEAFF.

This chain uses TRBV29-1 with TRBJ2-2; no clear D gene. This CDR3 contains 12 residues. Germline V gene data show CDR1 as SQVTM and CDR2 as ANQGSEA. Trimming cost V 1 base and J 4 bases, with 4 bases left between them. The CDR3 here is CSVEAFTGELFF. The CDR3 DNA is TGCAGCGTTGAAGCGTTCACCGGGGAGCTGTTTTTT.

The rearrangement links TRBV5-1 to TRBJ2-1; TRBD2 aligns across 10 bases. The CDR3 sequence is 17 residues long. Germline CDR1 and CDR2: SGHRS and YFSETQ. V shed 1 base and J 8 bases; nucleotides not matched to a gene: 12. The CDR3, as DNA: TGCGCCAGCAGCTTGTCCGGGGGGACTAGCGTCATAGATGAGCAGTTCTTC. Protein: CASSLSGGTSVIDEQFF. The variable domain in full, completed from reference TRBV5-1 and TRBJ2-1, reads KAGVTQTPRYLIKTRGQQVTLSCSPISGHRSVSWYQQTPGQGLQFLFEYFSETQRNKGNFPGRFSGRQFSNSRSEMNVSTLELGDSALYLCASSLSGGTSVIDEQFFGPGTRLTVL.

The chain combines TRBV2 with TRBJ1-5; D is perhaps TRBD1 (5 bases). V lost 5 bases and J lost 0, with 14 bases in between. The CDR3 consists of 16 residues. In germline, CDR1 is SNHLY, CDR2 FYNNEI. The CDR3 loop is CASSREKGYSNQPQHF. CDR3 nucleotide sequence: TGTGCCAGCAGTCGCGAAAAGGGGTATAGCAATCAGCCCCAGCATTTT.

This sequence joins TRBV7-7 and TRBJ2-3, with TRBD1 matching over 11 bases. Germline V gives CDR1 SSHAT, CDR2 FNYEAQ (reference sequence). This CDR3 has 15 amino acids. Losses at the gene ends were 4 bases for V and 5 bases for J; bases not matched to a gene: 5. The chain's CDR3 is CASSSGQGAGDTQYF. CDR3 coding DNA: TGTGCCAGCAGCTCCGGACAGGGGGCGGGAGATACGCAGTATTTT.

This clone was counted between two and nine times. The gene calls are TRBV9 and TRBJ1-2; 8 bases map to TRBD1. Germline loops: CDR1 SGDLS, CDR2 YYNGEE. V shed 6 bases and J 5 bases; nucleotides not matched to a gene: 12. The CDR3 has 15 residues. CDR3 sequence: CASTKGQGSGYGYTF. For the CDR3, the DNA is TGTGCCAGCACGAAAGGACAGGGAAGTGGGTATGGCTACACCTTC.

The chain couples TRBV7-9 to TRBJ2-1; no firm D call. The CDR3 contains 13 residues. The V end lost 2 bases, the J end lost 5 bases, and 7 bases lay between the germline ends. The germline gives CDR1 SEHNR, CDR2 FQNEAQ (reference sequence). CDR3 bases: TGTGCCAGCAGCTTACTCCCAGACAATGAGCAGTTCTTC. Translated: CASSLLPDNEQFF.

This chain joins TRBV13 and TRBJ2-7; D is possibly TRBD2 (6 bases). The CDR3 runs to 14 residues. Between the trimmed V and J ends, which lost 2 bases and 4 bases, there was a span of 12 bases. CDR1 and CDR2 from the germline V gene are PRHDT and FYEKMQ (reference sequence). The DNA for the CDR3 is TGTGCCAGCAGCTTACGGGACTTTGAATACGAGCAGTACTTC. As protein: CASSLRDFEYEQYF.

The table lists this clone with a count of one. CDR3 bases: TGTGCCAGCATCACCCAAGGGAGCGGGAGGGCCGTTTACAATGAGCAGTTCTTC. It is translated as CASITQGSGRAVYNEQFF. The chain employs TRBV7-6 and TRBJ2-1, with TRBD2 identical over 10 bases. CDR3 size: 18 residues. Per the germline V gene, CDR1 is SGHVS and CDR2 is FNYEAQ. The V gene end was trimmed by 7 bases and the J gene end by 4 bases; junction bases not matched to a gene: 16.

The chain joins TRBV7-2 to TRBJ2-5; tentative D call: TRBD1 (5 bases). CDR3 length: 14 residues. CDR1 is SGHTA and CDR2 is FQGNSA in the germline V gene. V was shortened by 3 bases and J by 3 bases, with 11 bases between the two germline ends. The CDR3 DNA reads TGTGCCAGCAGCTTGGGCGGCAGGGAAGAGACCCAGTACTTC. It encodes CASSLGGREETQYF.

The chain recombines TRBV19 with TRBJ1-3; the D is unclear. The CDR3 runs to 15 residues. Germline V gene data show CDR1 as LNHDA and CDR2 as SQIVND (reference sequence). The V gene lost 6 bases and the J gene lost 0 bases, with 12 bases spanning the gap. The CDR3 sequence: CASSRGRGSGNTIYF. The CDR3 DNA reads as TGTGCCAGTAGCCGAGGACGGGGCTCTGGAAACACCATATATTTT.

V is TRBV12-1 and J is TRBJ2-4; the tabulated D call, TRBD2, remains unverified against the DNA. TRBV12-1 is designated a pseudogene. This CDR3 contains 19 residues. CDR3 amino acids: CASSPRTSGRALSKNIQYF. The DNA for the CDR3 is TGTGCCAGCAGCCCAAGGACTAGCGGGAGGGCCTTGTCCAAAAACATTCAGTACTTC.

This clone was detected only once. The chain combines TRBV19 with TRBJ1-5; 7 bases align to TRBD1. CDR3 size: 15 residues. Germline assignment: CDR1 LNHDA and CDR2 SQIVND (reference sequence). With V trimmed by 4 bases and J by 0 bases, 3 bases remained unmatched. DNA for the CDR3: TGTGCCAGTAGTAGGGACAGCTATAGCAATCAGCCCCAGCATTTT. This translates into CASSRDSYSNQPQHF.

This clone occurred a few times. J is TRBJ2-5 and V is TRBV10-2; 9 nucleotides agree with TRBD2. The CDR3 sequence is 17 residues long. In germline, CDR1 is WSHSY, CDR2 SAAADI. V dropped 7 bases and J dropped 7; count of bases not matched to a gene: 19. CDR3 nucleotide sequence: TGCGCCAGCAAATCTGGGGGGGCTAGCGGGACCCCGCGGACCCAGTACTTC. This sequence encodes CASKSGGASGTPRTQYF.

J is TRBJ1-2 and V is TRBV29-1, with 8 bases identical to TRBD1. CDR3 length equals 14 residues. After removal of 6 bases from V and 8 bases from J, the junction contained 14 bases not matched to a gene. The germline V gene has CDR1 SQVTM and CDR2 ANQGSEA. The CDR3 nucleotides are TGCAGCGTCCCTCAGGGGGCAGGGATGGAGGGCTACACCTTC. This sequence encodes CSVPQGAGMEGYTF.

This clone came up a few times. At one end, the junction sequence differs from germline, possibly due to a read error. V gene TRBV7-9 combines with J gene TRBJ1-5, with D unclear. The CDR3 is 17 amino acids. The V gene's germline CDR1 is SEHNR and CDR2 FQNEAQ (reference sequence). The CDR3 reads CSSSLSGRGTGNQPQHF. CDR3 DNA: TGTTCCAGCAGCTTATCCGGTCGGGGAACCGGCAATCAGCCCCAGCATTTT.

The gene calls are TRBV7-7 and TRBJ1-6, with 10 bases matching TRBD1. CDR1 is SSHAT, CDR2 FNYEAQ, per germline (reference sequence). J gave up 5 bases and V 9 bases, and 4 bases lay outside the gene matches. CDR3 length equals 14 residues. CDR3 in DNA: TGTGCCAGAGTGGGGACAGGGGATAATTCACCCCTCCACTTT. Translated, it gives CARVGTGDNSPLHF.